The 23 T cell receptor beta chains reported below all come from one sample, sequenced in a study of blood T cell repertoires in COVID-19. Only in-frame clones appear in the TCRdb table, and some are missing; sequencing was by immunoSEQ multiplex PCR. The data hold 120,000 to 150,000 clones, with more than 75% observed a single time. Sequencing was done on a sample of peripheral blood. Receptor source: a man older than 75 with acute or convalescent COVID-19.

This clone appeared a single time. The V gene is TRBV5-6, the J gene TRBJ2-7; the D gene is possibly TRBD2 (5 bases). V lost 4 bases and J lost 1, with 12 bases in between. The CDR3 has 14 amino acids. CDR1 is SGHDT, CDR2 YYEEEE, per germline. The CDR3 DNA follows: TGTGCCAGCAGCGTGAGGGAGCCTTCCTACGAGCAGTACTTC. Residues: CASSVREPSYEQYF.

The chain is built from TRBV19 and TRBJ2-7, with TRBD2 identical over 7 bases. J was trimmed by 2 bases and V by 4 bases; bases with no gene match: 8. Per the germline V gene, CDR1 is LNHDA and CDR2 is SQIVND (reference sequence). CDR3 length: 15 residues. The CDR3 loop is CASSRYGLGAYEQYF. CDR3 nucleotide sequence: TGTGCCAGTAGTAGATACGGACTAGGGGCCTACGAGCAGTACTTC.

The chain is built from TRBV5-4 and TRBJ1-2; perhaps TRBD1 as D (6 bases). The CDR3 has 13 residues. The V end was cut by 2 bases, the J end by 7 bases, with 12 bases between. Per germline, CDR1 SGHNT and CDR2 YYREEE (reference sequence). The CDR3, as DNA: TGTGCCAGCAGCTTCGGGGGGCTGGGTGGCTACACCTTC. Translated: CASSFGGLGGYTF.

The V call is TRBV11-2, the J call TRBJ1-1; D gene uncertain. Trimming took off 10 bases at V and 0 bases at J, with 12 bases between the two ends. Germline CDR1 reads SGHAT; CDR2 reads FQNNGV. CDR3 size: 13 residues. CDR3 protein: CATPVMVNTEAFF. The CDR3 DNA is TGTGCCACCCCGGTTATGGTGAACACTGAAGCTTTCTTT.

The rearrangement uses TRBV29-1 and TRBJ1-1; D is undetermined. The CDR3 runs to 14 residues. Deletions cut 4 bases from V and 2 bases from J, with 14 bases between. Germline CDR1 SQVTM, CDR2 ANQGSEA. In DNA form, the CDR3 reads TGCAGCGTTGGTCGAAACTCAGGTAACACTGAAGCTTTCTTT. Translation: CSVGRNSGNTEAFF.

The V call is TRBV28, the J call TRBJ1-2; the D is unclear. The CDR3 is 15 amino acids. Germline V gives CDR1 MDHEN, CDR2 SYDVKM. Trimming left V 5 bases short and J 3 bases short, with 16 bases between. CDR3 in DNA: TGTGCCAGCAGTGGCCCAGTCGAGGCACACTATGGCTACACCTTC. It codes for CASSGPVEAHYGYTF.

The rearrangement links TRBV10-3 to TRBJ2-6, with D possibly matching TRBD1 (7 bases). This CDR3 contains 17 residues. Trimming took 0 bases from V and 2 from J, leaving 11 bases between them. Germline lookup yields CDR1 ENHRY and CDR2 SYGVKD. CDR3 residues: CAISESRRGPGANVLTF. The DNA for the CDR3 is TGTGCCATCAGTGAGTCGAGGAGGGGGCCTGGGGCCAACGTCCTGACTTTC.

The genes are TRBV5-1 and TRBJ1-1; 7 nucleotides match TRBD1. Germline lookup yields CDR1 SGHRS and CDR2 YFSETQ. This CDR3 contains 15 residues. V was pared by 3 bases and J by 0 bases, with 5 bases of the junction left unmatched. As DNA, the CDR3 is TGCGCCAGCAGCTGGGGACAGACTATGAACACTGAAGCTTTCTTT. This translates into CASSWGQTMNTEAFF.

This clone showed up just a few times. The chain carries TRBV5-4 and TRBJ1-1; 7 bases line up with TRBD1. V lost 0 bases, J lost 8 bases, and 7 bases stayed unmatched. CDR1 and CDR2 (germline): SGHNT, YYREEE (reference sequence). CDR3 length: 14 amino acids. In DNA form, the CDR3 reads TGTGCCAGCAGCTTGGTGGGGACAGTTGGCGAAGCTTTCTTT. Encoded protein: CASSLVGTVGEAFF.

This clone occurred a few times. The V gene is TRBV6-6, the J gene TRBJ2-3; TRBD1 aligns across 9 bases. This CDR3 is built from 15 residues. Germline V gene lookup returns CDR1 MNHNY and CDR2 SVGAGI (reference sequence). V was clipped by 4 bases and J by 5 bases; unmatched bases: 7. The CDR3 is CASSWPTGGEDTQYF. In DNA form, the CDR3 reads TGTGCCAGCAGTTGGCCGACAGGGGGGGAAGATACGCAGTATTTT.

This sequence joins TRBV27 and TRBJ2-7, with D possibly TRBD2 on 6 matching bases. The V end was cut by 10 bases, the J end by 2 bases, with 18 bases between. CDR1 and CDR2 from the germline V gene are MNHEY and SMNVEV (reference sequence). CDR3 size: 14 residues. In DNA, the CDR3 is TGTGCCACCGCTCTGGGGGGAATCGCCTACGAGCAGTACTTC. The encoded protein is CATALGGIAYEQYF.

Points on this clone: At the DNA level, this CDR3 is encoded by other sequences in the same sample as well. The V call is TRBV10-2, the J call TRBJ2-7; D might be TRBD1 (5 bases). Germline CDR1 is WSHSY and CDR2 is SAAADI. The CDR3 is 13 amino acids. The V gene lost 6 bases and the J gene lost 3 bases, with 12 bases spanning the gap. CDR3 bases: TGCGCCAGCAGGGAGACAGTAAGCTACGAGCAGTACTTC. As protein: CASRETVSYEQYF.

This chain joins TRBV7-9 and TRBJ2-7; a weak D match, TRBD1 (5 bases). The CDR3 contains 12 residues. Trimming shortened V by 2 bases and J by 7 bases, and 9 bases separated the two germline ends. CDR1 SEHNR and CDR2 FQNEAQ come from the germline V gene (reference sequence). The CDR3 region has the DNA TGTGCCAGCAGCTTAATAGGGGTTGAGCAGTACTTC. Residues: CASSLIGVEQYF.

The chain uses TRBV6-1 and TRBJ2-1, with unresolved D. Trimming took off 2 bases at V and 2 bases at J, with 10 bases between the two ends. This CDR3 contains 15 residues. Looked up from germline, CDR1 is MNHNS and CDR2 is SASEGT. CDR3 in amino acids: CASSERLEAYNEQFF. In DNA, the CDR3 is TGTGCCAGCAGTGAAAGGTTAGAGGCCTACAATGAGCAGTTCTTC.

The genes are TRBV30 and TRBJ2-4; 9 bases are shared with TRBD1. The V segment lost 4 bases and the J segment 3 bases; nucleotides outside the gene matches: 13. Germline V CDR1 and CDR2: GTSNPN, SVGIG (reference sequence). The length of the CDR3 is 17 residues. This CDR3 reads CAWIGQGCPLHKNIQYF. For the CDR3, the DNA is TGTGCCTGGATAGGACAGGGGTGTCCTCTCCACAAAAACATTCAGTACTTC.

This clone was counted a single time. The V call is TRBV18, the J call TRBJ2-2, with D possibly TRBD2 on 6 matching bases. V was shortened by 4 bases and J by 0 bases, with 12 bases between the two germline ends. The CDR3 length is 16 residues. CDR1 is KGHSH and CDR2 is LQKENI in the germline V gene. In nucleotides, the CDR3 is TGTGCCAGCTCACAGCTAGCGCCACCGAACACCGGGGAGCTGTTTTTT. This gives the protein CASSQLAPPNTGELFF.

This sequence joins TRBV5-1 and TRBJ1-3, with D possibly TRBD1 on 6 matching bases. The CDR3 runs 16 residues. CDR1 SGHRS and CDR2 YFSETQ come from the germline V gene. The V and J ends lost 0 bases and 4 bases respectively, with 14 bases between them. CDR3 DNA: TGCGCCAGCAGCTTGGCCGACAGGAGCCGCGGAAACACCATATATTTT. It codes for CASSLADRSRGNTIYF.

CDR3 region: CASSPQGEDEAFF. As DNA, the CDR3 is TGTGCCAGCAGTCCCCAGGGGGAGGATGAAGCTTTCTTT. The rearrangement joins TRBV28 to TRBJ1-1; 7 positions match TRBD1. Trimming took 5 bases from V and 7 from J; bases not matched to a gene: 7. This CDR3 spans 13 amino acids. Germline CDR1 reads MDHEN; CDR2 reads SYDVKM. Full variable domain (rest looked up from reference TRBV28 and TRBJ1-1): DVKVTQSSRYLVKRTGEKVFLECVQDMDHENMFWYRQDPGLGLRLIYFSYDVKMKEKGDIPEGYSVSREKKERFSLILESASTNQTSMYLCASSPQGEDEAFFGQGTRLTVV.

The chain is built from TRBV29-1 and TRBJ2-1; 10 bases are a match to TRBD1. V was pared by 5 bases and J by 8 bases, with 21 bases of the junction left unmatched. Germline CDR1 is SQVTM and CDR2 is ANQGSEA. The CDR3 covers 18 residues. CDR3 protein: CSVRDYVENRDRGDEQFF. In DNA form, the CDR3 reads TGCAGCGTTCGGGATTACGTGGAAAACCGGGACAGGGGAGATGAGCAGTTCTTC.

V and J are TRBV29-1 and TRBJ1-2; 8 positions agree with TRBD1. With 3 bases clipped from V and 8 bases from J, the junction kept 8 bases outside the gene matches. The CDR3 consists of 13 residues. Germline V gene data show CDR1 as SQVTM and CDR2 as ANQGSEA. The CDR3: CSVDADRVKGYTF. The CDR3 coding sequence is TGCAGCGTTGACGCGGACAGGGTGAAGGGCTACACCTTC. The full variable domain, completed using reference TRBV29-1 and TRBJ1-2, is SAVISQKPSRDICQRGTSLTIQCQVDSQVTMMFWYRQQPGQSLTLIATANQGSEATYESGFVIDKFPISRPNLTFSTLTVSNMSPEDSSIYLCSVDADRVKGYTFGSGTRLTVV.

The gene calls are TRBV15 and TRBJ2-5; TRBD2 might be the D (6 bases). V was cut by 11 bases and J by 5 bases, with 18 bases left in between. Germline lookup yields CDR1 LNHNV and CDR2 YYDKDF (reference sequence). The CDR3 spans 13 residues. CDR3 loop: CASRRGIGETQYF. CDR3 bases: TGTGCCTCACGCCGGGGGATTGGCGAGACCCAGTACTTC.

The rearrangement links TRBV7-3 to TRBJ2-3, with 9 bases that match TRBD2. Trimming at V came to 4 bases and at J to 7 bases, leaving 9 bases not matched to a gene. Germline CDR1 SGHTA, CDR2 FQGTGA. This CDR3 has 15 residues. CDR3 sequence reads: CASSSGTSSLNTQYF. CDR3 sequence (DNA): TGTGCCAGCAGCTCCGGGACTAGCTCCTTAAATACGCAGTATTTT.

This clone appeared once. V usage is TRBV19 and J usage is TRBJ2-2; 9 bases are a match to TRBD2. V lost 3 bases and J lost 0; bases outside the gene matches: 11. The CDR3 has 19 amino acids. The germline gives CDR1 LNHDA, CDR2 SQIVND (reference sequence). The DNA for the CDR3 is TGTGCCAGTAGTATCCCCCGTGGAGTAGCGGGAGCGAACACCGGGGAGCTGTTTTTT. It codes for CASSIPRGVAGANTGELFF.